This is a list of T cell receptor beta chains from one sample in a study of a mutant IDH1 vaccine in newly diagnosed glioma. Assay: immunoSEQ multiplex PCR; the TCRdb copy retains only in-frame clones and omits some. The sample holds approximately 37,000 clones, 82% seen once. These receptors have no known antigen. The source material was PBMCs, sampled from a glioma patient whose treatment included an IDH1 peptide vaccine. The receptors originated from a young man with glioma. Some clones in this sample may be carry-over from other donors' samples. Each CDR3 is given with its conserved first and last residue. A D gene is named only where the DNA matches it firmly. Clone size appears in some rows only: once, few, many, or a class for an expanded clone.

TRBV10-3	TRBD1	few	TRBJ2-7	TGTGCCATCGGCATTACAGGGGGCTCGGTCGAGCAGTACTTC	CAIGITGGSVEQYF
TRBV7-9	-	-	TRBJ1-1	TGTGCCAGCAGCTTAAACATCGCTGAAGCTTTCTTT	CASSLNIAEAFF
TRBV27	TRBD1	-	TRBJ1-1	TGTGCCAGCGGCAAACAGGGGACTGAAGCTTTCTTT	CASGKQGTEAFF
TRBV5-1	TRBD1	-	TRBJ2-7	TGCGCCAGCAGTCCCGGGACAGGGGGTTACGAGCAGTACTTC	CASSPGTGGYEQYF
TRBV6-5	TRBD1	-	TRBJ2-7	TGTGCCAGCAGTTACTCGGATGCAGGGGGAACCTACGAGCAGTACTTC	CASSYSDAGGTYEQYF
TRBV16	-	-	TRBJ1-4	TGTGCCAGCAGCCACTCGACGGGGACATCTAATGAAAAACTGTTTTTT	CASSHSTGTSNEKLFF
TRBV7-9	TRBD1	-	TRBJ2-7	TGTGCCAGCAGCGGGGACAGCCAAGTCTACGAGCAGTACTTC	CASSGDSQVYEQYF
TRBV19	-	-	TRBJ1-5	TGTGCCAGTAGTATTGCTGGCAATCAGCCCCAGCATTTT	CASSIAGNQPQHF
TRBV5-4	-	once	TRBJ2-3	TGTGCCAGCAGCTTGGCCACAGATACGCAGTATTTT	CASSLATDTQYF
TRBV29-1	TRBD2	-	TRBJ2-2	TGCAGCGTTGCTGGGCTAGCGGGGCAAACCGGGGAGCTGTTTTTT	CSVAGLAGQTGELFF
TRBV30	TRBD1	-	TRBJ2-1	TGTGCCTTGAGGGAACCGGGACAGGGGAAGAATGAGCAGTTCTTC	CALREPGQGKNEQFF
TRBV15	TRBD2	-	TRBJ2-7	TGTGCCACCTCGCGGGGTAGCGGGACCCCCTACGAGCAGTACTTC	CATSRGSGTPYEQYF
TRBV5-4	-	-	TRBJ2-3	TGTGCCAGCAGCGGTGGAACAGAATCTAGCACAGATACGCAGTATTTT	CASSGGTESSTDTQYF
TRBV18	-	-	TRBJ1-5	TGTGCCAGCTCCCCCGATAATAGCAATCAGCCCCAGCATTTT	CASSPDNSNQPQHF
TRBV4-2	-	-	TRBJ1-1	TGTGCCAGCAGCCAAGAGGTAGCCAGGGGGAACACTGAAGCTTTCTTT	CASSQEVARGNTEAFF
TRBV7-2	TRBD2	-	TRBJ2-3	TGTGCCAGCAGCCCGCGGCGGGGGGGACGCACAGATACGCAGTATTTT	CASSPRRGGRTDTQYF
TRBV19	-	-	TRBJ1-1	TGTGCCAGTAGTATTGAAACACCCTTGGTGGCTGAAGCTTTCTTT	CASSIETPLVAEAFF